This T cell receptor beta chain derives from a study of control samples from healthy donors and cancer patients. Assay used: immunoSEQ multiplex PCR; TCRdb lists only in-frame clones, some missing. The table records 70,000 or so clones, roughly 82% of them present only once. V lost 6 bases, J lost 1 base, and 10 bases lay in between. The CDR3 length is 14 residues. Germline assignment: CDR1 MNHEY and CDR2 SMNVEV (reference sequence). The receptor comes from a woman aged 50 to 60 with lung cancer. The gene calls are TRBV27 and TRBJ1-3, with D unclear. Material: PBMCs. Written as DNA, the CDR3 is TGTGCCAGCAGCCCCACCGGGTCTGGAAACACCATATATTTT. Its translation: CASSPTGSGNTIYF.